Sequencing of this T cell receptor (beta chain) was carried out in a study of blood T cell repertoires in COVID-19 (dated by TCRdb to the early 2020s). Study-wide context: The collaborator samples originated in the United States, Italy and Spain and spanned the acute and convalescent phases of COVID-19. The material from the prospective study consisted of cDNA or gDNA derived from T cells, B-cell-depleted T cells, or PBMCs. The dataset comprised deeply sampled blood TCRbeta repertoires from subjects exposed to, actively infected with, or recovered from COVID-19. The repertoires were made available in a free public database intended to serve as a resource for research on the immune response to SARS-CoV-2. The samples were drawn from the first 160 participants of the ongoing ImmuneRACE study and from 950 to 1,500 subjects provided by 6 global collaborators. Nearly every sample came with metadata listing a de-identified subject ID, COVID-19 status, age in years and sex. Where available, HLA class I and class II types were obtained from metadata supplied by the sample provider rather than from assay-based typing.

One collaborating source in Seattle enrolled patients while the patients were actively infected and followed the patients over time throughout the course of disease. Each collaborating institution followed its own protocols to collect whole blood in K2EDTA tubes. Collaborator samples were shipped for TCRbeta analysis as frozen whole blood, isolated PBMCs, or DNA extracted from either sample type. The immunoSEQ Assay, a bias-controlled multiplex PCR, was used to amplify TCRbeta CDR3 regions from genomic DNA. The original methods were these. Within the assay, amplification of reference gene primers was used to estimate how many nucleated cells each sample contained. To quantify the absolute abundance of each unique TCRbeta CDR3 rearrangement, sequence reads were collapsed and filtered. For each sample, productive Simpson clonality was calculated by taking the square root of Simpson's diversity index across productive rearrangements. Not all clones reach the TCRdb copy of this immuneACCESS table, which keeps in-frame sequences only. Checked studies attribute under half of the gap to unresolved V genes and leave the rest unexplained. The V and J calls and the clone size are those of that table, but D and trimming were determined from the DNA. This sample is represented by nearly 95,000 clones; 74% of them were singletons. The ten biggest clones cover roughly 4% of the sample.

The paper as a whole reports these results and caveats: The quantity of clinical and demographic metadata differed by source and by participant and was supplied without curation.

This clone was observed a handful of times. Which antigen it targets is not known. No base qualities exist here, and no much larger clone lies one base off it. Sequencing was carried out using peripheral blood. This clonotype originated in a man in his 70s with COVID-19, enrolled during active disease.

The CDR3 reads as follows: CASSQDATSGRALVYGEQFF. The nucleotide sequence is TGTGCCAGCAGCCAAGATGCGACTAGCGGGAGGGCCTTGGTGTACGGTGAGCAGTTCTTC. The chain links TRBV3-1 (or the pseudogene TRBV3-2) with TRBJ2-1; 14 central nucleotides agree with TRBD2. Trimming removed 0 bases from V and 9 bases from J; the gene matches leave 16 bases unexplained. As encoded in the germline V gene (reference sequence), CDR1 is LGHDT while CDR2 is YNNKEL. The CDR3 goes from the cysteine to the phenylalanine over 20 residues. Only CDR3 DNA is held: 60 bases, read in frame from base 1.